A selection of T cell receptor beta chains follows, all from one sample in a study of Ad26.COV2.S vaccination and SARS-CoV-2 variants. The table came from immunoSEQ multiplex PCR; TCRdb's copy has only in-frame clones and leaves some out. Of 380,000 or so clones listed, around 90% are singletons. Source: peripheral blood, taken in a trial of Ad26.COV2.S vaccine versus placebo. The source is a person between 18 and 59 years old who received the Ad26.COV2.S COVID-19 vaccine or a placebo. Both conserved end residues are part of each CDR3. Each record gives: clone size, D gene, CDR3 length, V gene, J gene, CDR3 protein, CDR3 DNA. D genes are given only for firm matches. Not all rows give a size; the values are once, few, many and, for expanded clones, a class.

NA	NA	16	TRBV15	TRBJ1-5	CATSSSAGVGNQPQHF	TGTGCCACCAGCTCATCCGCGGGGGTGGGCAATCAGCCCCAGCATTTT
NA	NA	15	TRBV5-1	TRBJ2-6	CASSLVGTGANVLTF	TGCGCCAGCAGCTTGGTGGGGACTGGGGCCAACGTCCTGACTTTC
NA	NA	12	TRBV30	TRBJ1-1	CAWSLMDTEAFF	TGTGCCTGGAGTCTGATGGACACTGAAGCTTTCTTT
NA	NA	15	TRBV28	TRBJ1-1	CASSWARGGRTEAFF	TGTGCCAGCAGTTGGGCCCGGGGGGGGAGGACTGAAGCTTTCTTT
NA	TRBD1	16	TRBV5-1	TRBJ2-7	CASSLWPGQGAYEQYF	TGCGCCAGCAGCTTGTGGCCGGGACAGGGGGCCTACGAGCAGTACTTC
NA	NA	11	TRBV6-2/TRBV6-3	TRBJ2-5	CASSLWETQYF	TGTGCCAGCAGTTTGTGGGAGACCCAGTACTTC
once	TRBD2	17	TRBV29-1	TRBJ2-2	CSASGTSGRAATGELFF	TGCAGCGCCTCCGGGACTAGCGGGAGGGCCGCGACCGGGGAGCTGTTTTTT
NA	TRBD1	14	TRBV28	TRBJ1-3	CASSPGQTGNTIYF	TGTGCCAGCTCACCGGGACAGACAGGAAACACCATATATTTT
once	TRBD1	13	TRBV19	TRBJ2-3	CASSPRQGDTQYF	TGTGCCAGTAGTCCCCGACAGGGAGATACGCAGTATTTT
NA	NA	13	TRBV2	TRBJ1-2	CASSVGQNYGYTF	TGTGCCAGCAGTGTTGGCCAAAACTATGGCTACACCTTC
NA	NA	13	TRBV3-1/TRBV3-2	TRBJ1-2	CASSLTQVSGYTF	TGTGCCAGCAGCCTCACACAGGTGAGCGGCTACACCTTC
NA	NA	16	TRBV11-2	TRBJ1-2	CASSLATRGRSYGYTF	TGTGCCAGCAGCTTAGCGACCAGGGGAAGGAGCTATGGCTACACCTTC
NA	NA	13	TRBV6-2/TRBV6-3	TRBJ1-1	CASSYRAGTEAFF	TGTGCCAGCAGTTACAGGGCTGGCACTGAAGCTTTCTTT
NA	TRBD1	14	TRBV6-5	TRBJ1-4	CASSTGARNEKLFF	TGTGCCAGCAGTACAGGGGCGCGGAATGAAAAACTGTTTTTT
NA	TRBD2	14	TRBV13	TRBJ2-3	CASSFGGRIDTQYF	TGTGCCAGCAGCTTTGGCGGGAGGATTGATACGCAGTATTTT
once	TRBD1	15	TRBV6-2/TRBV6-3	TRBJ2-3	CASSPLTGGSDTQYF	TGTGCCAGCAGTCCCTTAACAGGGGGATCGGATACGCAGTATTTT
NA	NA	15	TRBV19	TRBJ2-5	CASSDPGRDLETQYF	TGTGCCAGTAGTGACCCGGGCCGGGACTTAGAGACCCAGTACTTC
NA	TRBD1	13	TRBV5-1	TRBJ2-5	CASSLDRAETQYF	TGCGCCAGCAGCCTGGACAGGGCAGAGACCCAGTACTTC
NA	NA	14	TRBV6-2/TRBV6-3	TRBJ2-5	CASSYDRVRETQYF	TGTGCCAGCAGTTACGACCGGGTCCGAGAGACCCAGTACTTC
NA	NA	15	TRBV6-2/TRBV6-3	TRBJ1-5	CASSDWGLSNQPQHF	TGTGCCAGCAGTGACTGGGGGCTCAGCAATCAGCCCCAGCATTTT
few	NA	13	TRBV30	TRBJ1-1	CARQTATNTEAFF	TGTGCCCGGCAGACAGCGACGAACACTGAAGCTTTCTTT
NA	NA	15	TRBV30	TRBJ1-6	CAWRKKGGYNSPLHF	TGTGCCTGGAGAAAGAAAGGGGGCTATAATTCACCCCTCCACTTT
NA	NA	14	TRBV19	TRBJ1-2	CASSGTLSNYGYTF	TGTGCCAGTAGCGGGACACTTTCGAACTATGGCTACACCTTC
NA	TRBD1	15	TRBV18	TRBJ2-5	CASSPGQGGQETQYF	TGTGCCAGCTCACCCGGACAGGGAGGACAAGAGACCCAGTACTTC
NA	TRBD2	15	TRBV19	TRBJ2-5	CASSPRLAGLETQYF	TGTGCCAGTAGTCCCCGACTAGCGGGGTTGGAGACCCAGTACTTC
NA	TRBD1	14	TRBV12-5	TRBJ1-1	CASGSLTGKSEAFF	TGTGCTAGTGGTTCACTGACAGGGAAGTCTGAAGCTTTCTTT
NA	NA	16	TRBV15	TRBJ2-2	CATSIRGGANTGELFF	TGTGCCACCAGCATCCGAGGGGGGGCGAACACCGGGGAGCTGTTTTTT
NA	NA	15	TRBV27	TRBJ1-5	CASSLLGDSNQPQHF	TGTGCCAGCAGTTTATTAGGGGATAGCAATCAGCCCCAGCATTTT
NA	NA	14	TRBV6-5	TRBJ1-5	CASSLGRSGWPQHF	TGTGCCAGCAGTCTCGGACGGTCCGGGTGGCCCCAGCATTTT
NA	TRBD1	15	TRBV7-2	TRBJ2-7	CASSTNRGVSYEQYF	TGTGCCAGCAGCACAAACAGGGGGGTATCCTACGAGCAGTACTTC
NA	NA	15	TRBV5-1	TRBJ2-7	CASSLQGMRGFEQYF	TGCGCCAGCAGCTTACAGGGGATGCGGGGGTTCGAGCAGTACTTC
NA	NA	15	TRBV5-1	TRBJ2-2	CASSSRQARTGELFF	TGCGCCAGCAGCTCCCGACAGGCACGCACCGGGGAGCTGTTTTTT
once	NA	12	TRBV28	TRBJ1-1	CASCWSLTEAFF	TGTGCCAGCTGTTGGAGCCTCACTGAAGCTTTCTTT
NA	NA	12	TRBV19	TRBJ1-4	CASSRTNEKLFF	TGTGCCAGCAGTAGAACTAATGAAAAACTGTTTTTT
NA	NA	11	TRBV14	TRBJ2-5	CASSQEETQYF	TGTGCCAGCAGCCAAGAGGAGACCCAGTACTTC
few	NA	16	TRBV11-2	TRBJ2-5	CASSLKRRRVKETQYF	TGTGCCAGCAGCTTAAAAAGGCGCCGGGTTAAAGAGACCCAGTACTTC
once	NA	14	TRBV27	TRBJ2-2	CASAATALPGELFF	TGTGCCAGCGCCGCCACGGCTCTTCCCGGGGAGCTGTTTTTT
NA	NA	14	TRBV7-9	TRBJ2-3	CASSRGGEADTQYF	TGTGCCAGCAGCCGAGGGGGGGAAGCAGATACGCAGTATTTT
NA	TRBD1	14	TRBV14	TRBJ2-7	CASSHTGTVYEQYF	TGTGCCAGCAGCCATACCGGGACAGTATACGAGCAGTACTTC
NA	NA	10	TRBV28	TRBJ2-7	CASGISRQYF	TGTGCCAGCGGTATCTCCCGGCAGTACTTC
NA	NA	18	TRBV7-2	TRBJ1-4	CASSLVKGGEATNEKLFF	TGTGCCAGCAGCTTAGTTAAGGGTGGGGAAGCAACTAATGAAAAACTGTTTTTT
NA	TRBD2	16	TRBV11-1	TRBJ2-7	CASSHESGVQSYEQYF	TGTGCCAGCAGCCACGAGAGCGGGGTCCAGTCCTACGAGCAGTACTTC
NA	NA	13	TRBV28	TRBJ2-1	CASTPAGLDEQFF	TGTGCCAGCACCCCCGCAGGGTTGGATGAGCAGTTCTTC
NA	NA	12	TRBV25-1	TRBJ2-3	CASLSGGLTQYF	TGTGCCTCTTTGTCGGGGGGCCTTACGCAGTATTTT
NA	NA	15	TRBV9	TRBJ2-3	CASSVPGATTDTQYF	TGTGCCAGCAGCGTCCCCGGCGCGACCACAGATACGCAGTATTTT
once	NA	16	TRBV7-2	TRBJ2-7	CASSRPRSTVTYEQYF	TGTGCCAGCAGCCGTCCCAGGTCAACCGTAACCTACGAGCAGTACTTC
NA	TRBD1	14	TRBV7-2	TRBJ1-1	CASSTRRDSTEAFF	TGTGCCAGCAGCACCCGCAGGGACAGCACTGAAGCTTTCTTT
NA	NA	14	TRBV28	TRBJ2-7	CASSQGGGPYEQYF	TGTGCCAGCAGTCAAGGTGGGGGGCCCTACGAGCAGTACTTC
NA	TRBD2	16	TRBV19	TRBJ2-3	CASSIVAGKKTDTQYF	TGTGCCAGTAGTATAGTAGCGGGAAAGAAAACAGATACGCAGTATTTT
NA	TRBD1	17	TRBV3-1/TRBV3-2	TRBJ1-2	CASSQVGWGQGDYGYTF	TGTGCCAGCAGCCAAGTCGGCTGGGGGCAGGGGGACTATGGCTACACCTTC
NA	TRBD1	14	TRBV24-1	TRBJ2-4	CATLDRVAKNIQYF	TGTGCCACCCTGGACAGGGTAGCCAAAAACATTCAGTACTTC
NA	TRBD1	15	TRBV27	TRBJ1-4	CASSRDRASNEKLFF	TGTGCCAGCAGTAGGGACAGGGCGTCTAATGAAAAACTGTTTTTT
NA	NA	15	TRBV19	TRBJ2-7	CASSTEQGAPHEQYF	TGTGCCAGTAGTACGGAACAGGGAGCCCCCCACGAGCAGTACTTC
NA	NA	14	TRBV7-8	TRBJ2-3	CASSLGRSTDTQYF	TGTGCCAGCAGCTTAGGGCGAAGCACAGATACGCAGTATTTT
NA	TRBD1	13	TRBV20-1	TRBJ1-2	CSASVGTGYGYTF	TGCAGTGCTAGTGTAGGGACAGGCTATGGCTACACCTTC
NA	NA	15	TRBV9	TRBJ1-5	CASSVDGRGNQPQHF	TGTGCCAGCAGCGTAGATGGCCGGGGGAATCAGCCCCAGCATTTT
NA	NA	15	TRBV28	TRBJ2-1	CASRSTGTLTLEQFF	TGTGCCAGCAGATCGACCGGGACTTTAACCCTTGAGCAGTTCTTC
NA	NA	15	TRBV19	TRBJ2-2	CASSPGAMWGGELFF	TGTGCCAGTAGTCCGGGGGCAATGTGGGGCGGGGAGCTGTTTTTT
NA	TRBD1	18	TRBV30	TRBJ1-1	CAWTSSGQVLGMNTEAFF	TGTGCCTGGACTTCGTCCGGACAGGTATTGGGTATGAACACTGAAGCTTTCTTT